These T cell receptor beta chains were read from a single sample in a study of lymphopenia after photon versus proton radiotherapy. Profiled with immunoSEQ multiplex PCR; TCRdb holds only in-frame clones, not every one. Of approximately 9,100 clones detected, 85% to 90% appear once; the ten largest clones hold 20% to 25%. The sequencing here drew on peripheral blood, taken from a patient treated with photon-based radiotherapy. The receptors were sampled from a man at least 80 years old with cholangiocarcinoma. Each CDR3 is given with its conserved first and last residue. A D gene is named only where the DNA matches it firmly. Part of the rows lack a size; the others show once, few, many or a class for expanded clones.

>TRBV5-1|-|-|TRBJ2-5
CASSYGTPSSGETQYF
TGCGCCAGCAGCTATGGGACCCCCTCTTCAGGGGAGACCCAGTACTTC
>TRBV5-1|once|-|TRBJ2-1
CAWRAPNGNEQFF
TGCGCCTGGCGGGCCCCCAACGGCAATGAGCAGTTCTTC
>TRBV29-1|-|TRBD1|TRBJ1-4
CSVQQGVNEKLFF
TGCAGCGTGCAACAGGGGGTTAATGAAAAACTGTTTTTT
>TRBV30|-|-|TRBJ1-1
CAWSADQAGLLGEAFF
TGTGCCTGGAGTGCGGACCAGGCGGGGCTACTGGGTGAAGCTTTCTTT
>TRBV4-1|-|TRBD1|TRBJ2-7
CASSQRTGLSYEQYF
TGCGCCAGCAGCCAAAGGACAGGGCTATCCTACGAGCAGTACTTC
>TRBV7-3|-|-|TRBJ1-1
CASSLGGDTEAFF
TGTGCCAGCAGCTTAGGAGGGGACACTGAAGCTTTCTTT
>TRBV6-1|-|TRBD1|TRBJ1-2
CASSHRQGDGYTF
TGTGCCAGCAGTCATCGACAGGGGGATGGCTACACCTTC
>TRBV28|-|-|TRBJ1-3
CASTFGGSLLSGNTIYF
TGTGCCAGCACTTTTGGAGGGTCCCTACTCTCTGGAAACACCATATATTTT
>TRBV18|-|-|TRBJ1-3
CASSSGTVSGNTIYF
TGTGCCAGCTCAAGTGGGACGGTCTCTGGAAACACCATATATTTT
>TRBV5-6|-|-|TRBJ2-6
CASSFRVTGANVLTF
TGTGCCAGCAGCTTCAGGGTTACTGGGGCCAACGTCCTGACTTTC
>TRBV9|-|-|TRBJ1-5
CASSVGHQPQHF
TGTGCCAGCAGCGTAGGTCATCAGCCCCAGCATTTT
>TRBV30|once|-|TRBJ2-1
CAWSVLSHEQFF
TGTGCCTGGAGTGTACTTTCCCATGAGCAGTTCTTC
>TRBV28|-|-|TRBJ2-7
CASSFGYNYEQYF
TGTGCCAGCAGCTTTGGGTACAACTACGAGCAGTACTTC
>TRBV2|-|-|TRBJ2-7
CASSGIYYSYEQYF
TGTGCCAGCAGTGGGATTTACTATTCCTACGAGCAGTACTTC
>TRBV5-1|-|-|TRBJ1-1
CASSLVRDPNTEAFF
TGCGCCAGCAGCTTGGTTAGGGATCCGAACACTGAAGCTTTCTTT
>TRBV2|-|-|TRBJ1-6
CASSGGRGRNSPLHF
TGTGCCAGCAGTGGGGGGAGGGGCCGGAATTCACCCCTCCACTTT
>TRBV7-2|once|TRBD2|TRBJ2-1
CASSLQRGNYNEQFF
TGTGCCAGCAGCTTACAGCGGGGTAACTACAATGAGCAGTTCTTC
>TRBV6-6|once|-|TRBJ1-5
CASIAAGADQPQHF
TGTGCCAGCATTGCGGCGGGGGCAGATCAGCCCCAGCATTTT
>TRBV28|-|-|TRBJ1-2
CASSSLNYGYTF
TGTGCCAGCAGTTCGTTGAACTATGGCTACACCTTC
>TRBV28|-|TRBD2|TRBJ2-2
CASSLRIGTIKLFF
TGTGCCAGCAGTTTACGAATCGGGACTATCAAGCTGTTTTTT
>TRBV19|-|TRBD2|TRBJ2-1
CASSKQAGGQTEQFF
TGTGCCAGTAGTAAACAAGCGGGGGGGCAGACTGAGCAGTTCTTC
>TRBV28|-|-|TRBJ2-1
CASSTGLPLNSYNEQFF
TGTGCCAGCAGCACCGGACTTCCCCTTAACTCCTACAATGAGCAGTTCTTC
>TRBV6-5|-|-|TRBJ1-1
CASSYSRGTEAFF
TGTGCCAGCAGTTACTCCCGGGGCACTGAAGCTTTCTTT
>TRBV11-2|-|-|TRBJ1-3
CASSLVKPTGTPSGNTIYF
TGTGCCAGCAGCTTAGTAAAGCCTACAGGGACTCCTTCTGGAAACACCATATATTTT
>TRBV9|-|-|TRBJ1-1
CASSVGGRGNTEAFF
TGTGCCAGCAGCGTAGGCGGCAGGGGGAACACTGAAGCTTTCTTT
>TRBV25-1|-|-|TRBJ1-1
CASSSSGNTEAFF
TGTGCCAGCAGTTCCAGCGGAAACACTGAAGCTTTCTTT
>TRBV30|-|-|TRBJ1-1
CAWSIRTAAEAFF
TGTGCCTGGAGTATTCGAACAGCCGCTGAAGCTTTCTTT
>TRBV6-5|-|TRBD2|TRBJ2-7
CASSAGTSFREQYF
TGTGCCAGCAGCGCCGGGACTAGCTTTCGCGAGCAGTACTTC
>TRBV28|-|TRBD1|TRBJ2-3
CASSRQGSTDTQYF
TGTGCCAGCAGCAGACAGGGTAGCACAGATACGCAGTATTTT
>TRBV7-7|-|TRBD1|TRBJ2-7
CASSYSSRDRGHEQYF
TGTGCCAGCAGTTACTCAAGTCGGGACAGGGGCCACGAGCAGTACTTC
>TRBV10-1|-|TRBD1|TRBJ2-7
CASSAGQGAVYEQYF
TGCGCCAGCAGTGCCGGACAGGGGGCCGTCTACGAGCAGTACTTC
>TRBV6-1|-|-|TRBJ1-1
CASSEQLNTEAFF
TGTGCCAGCAGTGAACAGCTGAACACTGAAGCTTTCTTT
>TRBV28|-|TRBD1|TRBJ1-5
CASSPPGGVSNQPQHF
TGTGCCAGCAGCCCTCCAGGGGGGGTGAGCAATCAGCCCCAGCATTTT
>TRBV27|-|TRBD2|TRBJ2-1
CASRSGGPLYNEQFF
TGTGCCAGCAGAAGCGGGGGCCCCCTATACAATGAGCAGTTCTTC
>TRBV2|-|-|TRBJ2-7
CASTKQGSHSEQYF
TGTGCCAGCACGAAGCAGGGATCCCATTCCGAGCAGTACTTC
>TRBV14|-|-|TRBJ2-1
CASSGQLYNEQFF
TGTGCCAGCAGTGGACAGTTATACAATGAGCAGTTCTTC
>TRBV6-5|-|-|TRBJ2-5
CASSSPGVETQYF
TGTGCCAGCAGTTCTCCCGGAGTGGAGACCCAGTACTTC
>TRBV7-6|-|-|TRBJ2-3
CASSLVGGSTDTQYF
TGTGCCAGCAGCTTAGTTGGCGGTAGCACAGATACGCAGTATTTT
>TRBV6-6|-|TRBD1|TRBJ2-3
CASSSGGEADTQYF
TGTGCCAGCAGTTCAGGGGGCGAGGCAGATACGCAGTATTTT
>TRBV2|-|-|TRBJ1-2
CASRGTHYGYTF
TGTGCCAGCAGGGGGACACACTATGGCTACACCTTC
>TRBV5-1|-|-|TRBJ2-3
CASSLANPLSDTQYF
TGCGCCAGCAGCTTGGCGAACCCCCTCTCAGATACGCAGTATTTT
>TRBV7-2|-|-|TRBJ2-3
CASSSFSPGTDTQYF
TGTGCCAGCAGCTCATTCTCCCCCGGCACAGATACGCAGTATTTT
>TRBV11-2|-|-|TRBJ2-4
CASSLSPLAKNIQYF
TGTGCCAGCAGCTTAAGCCCACTCGCCAAAAACATTCAGTACTTC